The 20 T cell receptor beta chains below come from one sample, sequenced in a study of OX40 agonist ivuxolimab in advanced cancers. The repertoire was sequenced with immunoSEQ multiplex PCR; TCRdb's copy has only in-frame clones and lacks some. The sample holds 60,000 to 75,000 clones, more than 85% seen once. The material sequenced was CD4+ or CD8+ T cells sorted from blood, taken in a trial of the OX40 agonist ivuxolimab. The receptors were gathered from an adult with an advanced solid tumor such as melanoma, head and neck, liver or kidney cancer.

The genes are TRBV5-4 and TRBJ1-2, with D uncertain. The CDR3 is made up of 15 amino acids. CDR1 SGHNT and CDR2 YYREEE come from the germline V gene (reference sequence). Trimming left V 0 bases short and J 2 bases short, with 11 bases between. CDR3 bases: TGTGCCAGCAGCTTGGCCGGGAGTGGGAACTATGGCTACACCTTC. Its protein is CASSLAGSGNYGYTF.

This clone was picked up a small number of times. The chain has TRBV10-1 and TRBJ1-2; 8 bases align to TRBD1. Per germline, CDR1 WNHNN and CDR2 SYGVQD (reference sequence). The V segment lost 1 base and the J segment 7 bases; nucleotides outside the gene matches: 2. CDR3 length equals 13 residues. The CDR3 DNA is TGCGCCAGCAGTGAGTGGACAGGGTCTGGCTACACCTTC. Amino acids: CASSEWTGSGYTF.

This chain joins TRBV6-1 and TRBJ2-3; unclear D gene. The length of the CDR3 is 11 residues. Trimming took 6 bases from V and 3 from J, leaving 4 bases between them. From germline, CDR1 is MNHNS and CDR2 SASEGT. The CDR3 protein is CASRTTDTQYF. The CDR3 nucleotides read TGTGCCAGCAGGACAACAGATACGCAGTATTTT.

This chain connects TRBV30 to TRBJ2-5; D ambiguous. Between the trimmed V and J ends, which lost 5 bases and 5 bases, there was a span of 15 bases. From germline, CDR1 is GTSNPN and CDR2 SVGIG (reference sequence). The CDR3 is 13 residues long. CDR3 sequence: CAWLSAFQETQYF. CDR3 bases: TGTGCCTGGCTATCGGCCTTCCAGGAGACCCAGTACTTC.

The chain has TRBV6-1 and TRBJ1-2, with 7 bases lining up with TRBD1. Germline V gene sequence: CDR1 MNHNS, CDR2 SASEGT. The trim removed 0 bases at V and 4 bases at J, leaving 11 bases unmatched. CDR3 size: 17 residues. CDR3 nucleotides: TGTGCCAGCAGTGAAGCCCAAGGGACAGTATGGGTCTATGGCTACACCTTC. This gives the protein CASSEAQGTVWVYGYTF.

This clone showed up just once. V usage is TRBV11-2 and J usage is TRBJ2-5; D is unresolved. With the DNA end fitting TRBJ2-7 better, the J assignment may be wrong. Germline-derived CDR1 and CDR2 are SGHAT and FQNNGV. The CDR3 runs 12 residues. For the CDR3, the DNA is TGTGCCAGCAGCCGGGCGGCCTACGAGCAGTACTTC. Its protein product is CASSRAAYEQYF.

This chain's CDR3 is CASSSPPQPQHF. For the CDR3, the DNA is TGTGCCAGCAGCTCCCCCCCTCAGCCCCAGCATTTT. This rearrangement joins TRBV7-2 to TRBJ1-5; D gene ambiguous. CDR1 is SGHTA and CDR2 is FQGNSA in the germline V gene. The V end was cut by 4 bases, the J end by 6 bases, with 7 bases between. The length of the CDR3 is 12 residues.

This clone was detected a few times. The V call is TRBV5-1, the J call TRBJ1-3; 10 nucleotides align to TRBD1. CDR1 is SGHRS, CDR2 YFSETQ, per germline. The CDR3 consists of 16 residues. V shed 4 bases, J shed 3 bases, and the junction held 7 bases outside the gene matches. CDR3 coding DNA: TGCGCCAGCAGCAATACCGGGACAGGGGTTGGAAACACCATATATTTT. Its translation is CASSNTGTGVGNTIYF.

The chain carries TRBV4-1 and TRBJ2-1, with 8 positions matching TRBD2. Trimming cost V 0 bases and J 4 bases; bases outside gene matches: 8. This CDR3 is 17 amino acids long. Germline V CDR1 and CDR2: MGHRA, YSYEKL. DNA of the CDR3: TGCGCCAGCAGCCAAGAATCCTTTAGCGGGGAGTACAATGAGCAGTTCTTC. This translates into CASSQESFSGEYNEQFF.

The rearrangement uses TRBV2 and TRBJ1-5; 7 bases match TRBD1. In germline, CDR1 is SNHLY, CDR2 FYNNEI. V was clipped by 0 bases and J by 10 bases; unmatched bases: 9. The CDR3 spans 15 residues. The DNA of the CDR3 is TGTGCCAGCAGTGAAGCCTCAGGGGGTGGAGGACCCCAGCATTTT. This translates into CASSEASGGGGPQHF.

The V gene is TRBV10-2, the J gene TRBJ2-5, with 8 positions matching TRBD2. Per germline, CDR1 WSHSY and CDR2 SAAADI. V was pared by 4 bases and J by 2 bases, with 3 bases of the junction left unmatched. The CDR3 has 14 residues. This CDR3 is CASSVRGRQETQYF. The CDR3 coding sequence is TGCGCCAGCAGTGTGCGCGGGAGGCAAGAGACCCAGTACTTC.

CDR3 in DNA: TGCAGCGTTGAAGAAAGGAATAGAAACACCATATATTTT. It yields the protein CSVEERNRNTIYF. The rearrangement links TRBV29-1 to TRBJ1-3; no firm D call. The CDR3 covers 13 residues. CDR1 is SQVTM and CDR2 is ANQGSEA in the germline V gene. Trimming shortened V by 0 bases and J by 5 bases, and 8 bases separated the two germline ends.

This chain joins TRBV7-2 and TRBJ2-1; D unresolved. Germline V gene data show CDR1 as SGHTA and CDR2 as FQGNSA. V lost 10 bases and J 1 base, leaving 17 bases between the germline ends. CDR3 length: 15 amino acids. CDR3 sequence: CATTSPPTSYNEQFF. CDR3 DNA sequence: TGTGCCACCACCAGCCCACCCACTTCCTACAATGAGCAGTTCTTC.

The chain recombines TRBV18 with TRBJ2-2, with TRBD1 matching 7 bases. J gave up 1 base and V 6 bases, and 5 bases lay outside the gene matches. Germline loops: CDR1 KGHSH, CDR2 LQKENI. The CDR3 consists of 15 residues. The chain's CDR3 is CASSAQGKNTGELFF. The CDR3 coding sequence is TGTGCCAGCTCGGCACAGGGGAAGAACACCGGGGAGCTGTTTTTT.

The chain is built from TRBV28 and TRBJ1-1; 9 nucleotides match TRBD1. Germline V gene data show CDR1 as MDHEN and CDR2 as SYDVKM. V lost 5 bases to trimming and J lost 0 bases; unmatched junction nucleotides: 10. The CDR3 consists of 17 residues. The CDR3 sequence: CASSPPLGQGLNTEAFF. In nucleotides, the CDR3 is TGTGCCAGCAGTCCCCCCCTGGGACAGGGTTTGAACACTGAAGCTTTCTTT.

The chain links TRBV27 to TRBJ2-7; D call uncertain. This CDR3 is built from 13 residues. CDR1 and CDR2 from the germline V gene are MNHEY and SMNVEV (reference sequence). Between the trimmed V and J ends, which lost 3 bases and 3 bases, there was a span of 9 bases. The CDR3: CASSFGSFYEQYF. The CDR3 bases are TGTGCCAGCAGTTTTGGTTCTTTCTACGAGCAGTACTTC.

The chain has TRBV11-2 and TRBJ2-7; D is perhaps TRBD1 or TRBD2 (6 bases each). Germline assignment: CDR1 SGHAT and CDR2 FQNNGV. The CDR3 loop spans 13 amino acids. Trimming cost V 8 bases and J 2 bases, with 13 bases left between them. This CDR3 is CASSVGGAYEQYF. Written as DNA, the CDR3 is TGTGCCAGCTCGGTGGGGGGCGCCTACGAGCAGTACTTC. Based on the CDR3 plus reference TRBV11-2 and TRBJ2-7, the full variable domain is EAGVAQSPRYKIIEKRQSVAFWCNPISGHATLYWYQQILGQGPKLLIQFQNNGVVDDSQLPKDRFSAERLKGVDSTLKIQPAKLEDSAVYLCASSVGGAYEQYFGPGTRLTVT.

This chain uses TRBV11-1 with TRBJ1-3; tentative D call: TRBD1 (5 bases). Per germline, CDR1 SGHAT and CDR2 FQDESV (reference sequence). Trimming took 4 bases from V and 4 from J, leaving 11 bases between them. This CDR3 comprises 14 residues. The CDR3 DNA reads TGTGCCAGCAGCTCTTGGGACCGAGGAAACACCATATATTTT. This encodes CASSSWDRGNTIYF.

This chain links TRBV13 with TRBJ2-2, with a possible D match to TRBD2 (6 bases). The germline V and J ends were trimmed by 5 bases and 5 bases, with 15 bases remaining between them. Germline V gene sequence: CDR1 PRHDT, CDR2 FYEKMQ (reference sequence). The CDR3 spans 15 residues. This CDR3 is CASSQGTPGTGELFF. The CDR3 nucleotides read TGTGCCAGCAGCCAAGGGACTCCGGGGACCGGGGAGCTGTTTTTT. Supplemented by reference TRBV13 and TRBJ2-2, the full variable domain reads AAGVIQSPRHLIKEKRETATLKCYPIPRHDTVYWYQQGPGQDPQFLISFYEKMQSDKGSIPDRFSAQQFSDYHSELNMSSLELGDSALYFCASSQGTPGTGELFFGEGSRLTVL.

The chain combines TRBV5-4 with TRBJ2-3; unclear D gene. V was pared by 1 base and J by 7 bases, with 10 bases between. The CDR3 is 13 amino acids. Germline-derived CDR1 and CDR2 are SGHNT and YYREEE (reference sequence). This CDR3 reads CASSLNSLNTQYF. CDR3 nucleotides: TGTGCCAGCAGCTTGAACAGTTTAAATACGCAGTATTTT.